Reported below is one T cell receptor gamma chain. The antigen remains unidentified. Other nucleotide sequences in the sample specify the same CDR3. Alphabeta T cells were depleted, then CD3+ Vdelta1+ Vdelta2- thymocytes were FACS-sorted. Sorted Vdelta1+ thymocytes were roughly 98% to 99.6% pure. RNA was extracted from the cells and then reverse transcribed. Multiplex PCR used pooled V-gene forward primers and a constant-region reverse primer to amplify CDR3s. TCRdb reprocessed the multiplex PCR reads using CATT. The repertoire holds 25,000 to 35,000 gamma-chain clones, with more than 15% as singletons. This specimen comes from a study of Vδ1+ human thymocytes. Study-wide points: In the thymus, TRG and TRD repertoires looked highly polyclonal with Gaussian CDR3 lengths. Unlike peripheral blood Vdelta1+ controls, thymic delta-chain sequences included about 20% Vdelta2 and few Vdelta3.

J gave up 7 bases and V 0 bases, and 6 bases lay outside the gene matches. The CDR3 runs 13 residues. Germline V gene sequence: CDR1 EGSNGY, CDR2 YDSYNSKV. The rearrangement uses TRGV2 and TRGJ1 or TRGJ2. This sequence originates from a boy under two years old who had congenital heart surgery. The sample taken for sequencing was Vdelta1+ gamma-delta thymocytes from the thymus. Documented subset: FACS-sorted CD3+ TCRalphabeta- TCRVdelta1+ TCRVdelta2- thymocytes. The CDR3 loop reads CATWDGLRYKKLF. As DNA, the CDR3 is TGTGCCACCTGGGACGGGCTTAGGTATAAGAAACTCTTT.